This T cell receptor (beta chain) is drawn from a study of prognosis after radiotherapy for stage I lung cancer. Of note for this clonotype: The target antigen is unknown.

Study-wide results and caveats: Patients who developed distant metastases had lower Shannon entropy after stereotactic body radiation therapy.

From genomic DNA, two-round multiplex PCR was used to amplify TCR beta CDR3. Initially, in first-round PCR, primers specific to each TRBV and TRBJ gene were used. TCRdb re-called the multiplex PCR reads through MiXCR, storing one row per CDR3 protein. The sample lists around 20,000 distinct CDR3 sequences, 55% occurring once. The source was PBMCs, collected before or after stereotactic body radiation therapy (not recorded which). This TCR was sampled from a donor over 45 with non-small cell lung cancer.

The CDR3 nucleotides are TGTGCCAGCAGCTCAGGCCCCTATAATTCACCCCTCCACTTT. Amino acids: CASSSGPYNSPLHF. The chain couples TRBV6-2 or TRBV6-3 to TRBJ1-6; no firm D call. The CDR3 runs 14 residues. The V gene lost 6 bases and the J gene lost 2 bases, with 8 bases spanning the gap. Germline CDR1 MNHEY, CDR2 SVGEGT.